The 21 T cell receptor beta chains listed next were all sequenced from one sample in a study of CD8 T cells in Susac syndrome. Random-hexamer reverse transcription was applied to about 0.45 to 1 ug RNA. TCRdb re-called the immunoSEQ multiplex PCR reads through MiXCR, storing one row per CDR3 protein. Here the sample spans some 120,000 distinct CDR3 sequences, just over 90% being singletons. The material sequenced was CD8+ T cells from PBMCs. These receptors came from a human donor with multiple sclerosis.

V and J are TRBV19 and TRBJ2-7; 9 nucleotides align to TRBD2. Trimming took 3 bases from V and 3 from J; bases not matched to a gene: 9. The CDR3 runs 16 residues. CDR1 is LNHDA, CDR2 SQIVND, per germline (reference sequence). The CDR3: CASSIRGTSKLYEQYF. DNA for the CDR3: TGTGCCAGTAGTATTAGGGGGACTAGCAAGCTCTACGAGCAGTACTTC.

This clonotype was seen only once. The rearrangement links TRBV14 to TRBJ2-7; tentative D call: TRBD1 (5 bases). Germline V gene sequence: CDR1 SGHDN, CDR2 FVKESK. This CDR3 comprises 14 residues. V gave up 1 base and J gave up 6 bases, with 13 bases separating them. The CDR3 loop is CASSQVGRAGEQYF. Written as DNA, the CDR3 is TGTGCCAGCAGCCAAGTTGGCAGGGCCGGCGAGCAGTACTTC.

The V and J genes are TRBV7-9 and TRBJ2-5; possibly TRBD2 for D (5 bases). Per the germline V gene, CDR1 is SEHNR and CDR2 is FQNEAQ (reference sequence). Trimming cost V 0 bases and J 13 bases, with 15 bases left between them. CDR3 length equals 13 residues. CDR3 sequence (DNA): TGTGCCAGCAGCTTAGCGGCGGAGCCCGCGGGGTACTTC. Translation: CASSLAAEPAGYF.

V and J are TRBV20-1 and TRBJ1-2, with D maybe TRBD1 (6 bases). The germline V and J ends were trimmed by 3 bases and 3 bases, with 17 bases remaining between them. This CDR3 region has 15 residues. Germline CDR1 is DFQATT and CDR2 is SNEGSKA (reference sequence). DNA of the CDR3: TGCAGTGCTAGCGCGGAGGGGGGGCTCGACTATGGCTACACCTTC. Translation gives CSASAEGGLDYGYTF.

The gene calls are TRBV6-5 and TRBJ2-1; no firm D call. This CDR3 region has 13 residues. Germline V gene data show CDR1 as MNHEY and CDR2 as SVGAGI. Trimming pared 2 bases from V and 6 bases from J, leaving 8 bases between. CDR3 coding DNA: TGTGCCAGCAGTTACCCGGAAGGCAATGAGCAGTTCTTC. The encoded protein is CASSYPEGNEQFF.

To note about this clonotype: One junction end does not reproduce the germline sequence, and a read error may be involved. V is TRBV6-1 and J is TRBJ2-3, with 9 bases lining up with TRBD2. The CDR3 covers 15 residues. Germline lookup yields CDR1 MNHNS and CDR2 SASEGT. This CDR3 reads CASSAATLWGLAEHF. The CDR3 nucleotides are TGTGCCAGCAGTGCCGCCACCCTATGGGGACTAGCCGAGCATTTT.

This CDR3 is CSASPVPEQFF. Written as DNA, the CDR3 is TGCAGTGCTTCTCCAGTCCCTGAGCAGTTCTTC. This rearrangement joins TRBV20-1 to TRBJ2-1; D is undetermined. The CDR3 is 11 amino acids. Germline loops: CDR1 DFQATT, CDR2 SNEGSKA (reference sequence). V was shortened by 5 bases and J by 9 bases, with 11 bases between the two germline ends.

V and J are TRBV7-3 and TRBJ1-2; possibly TRBD1 for D (5 bases). Trimming stripped 1 base from V and 3 bases from J, with 15 bases between. This CDR3 has 16 amino acids. Per germline, CDR1 SGHTA and CDR2 FQGTGA. The CDR3 DNA sequence: TGTGCCAGCAGCTTAATAGGCGGGGGAGAGGACTATGGCTACACCTTC. Residues: CASSLIGGGEDYGYTF.

J is TRBJ1-5 and V is TRBV4-1, with D uncertain. With 7 bases removed from V and 1 base from J, the gap between germline ends came to 14 bases. In germline, CDR1 is MGHRA, CDR2 YSYEKL. The CDR3 totals 15 residues. The DNA of the CDR3 is TGCGCCAGCAACCCTGGTAAGGGAAGCAATCAGCCCCAGCATTTT. Amino acid sequence: CASNPGKGSNQPQHF.

The rearrangement joins TRBV6-1 to TRBJ2-7, with 8 bases fitting TRBD2. V lost 6 bases and J lost 4; bases outside the gene matches: 17. This CDR3 has 17 residues. The V gene's germline CDR1 is MNHNS and CDR2 SASEGT. CDR3 loop: CASSPRPLAEIWYEQYV. The CDR3 nucleotides read TGTGCCAGCAGCCCCCGGCCACTAGCGGAGATCTGGTACGAGCAGTACGTC.

The genes are TRBV13 and TRBJ1-3; no firm D call. The CDR3 runs 15 residues. Germline values: CDR1 PRHDT, CDR2 FYEKMQ (reference sequence). Trimming took off 5 bases at V and 4 bases at J, with 15 bases between the two ends. The CDR3: CASSPSRGSGNTIYF. CDR3 in DNA: TGTGCCAGCAGCCCTTCTAGAGGGAGCGGAAACACCATATATTTT.

V is TRBV20-1 and J is TRBJ1-1; D uncertain. In germline, CDR1 is DFQATT, CDR2 SNEGSKA (reference sequence). The ends were cut back, 7 bases at V and 1 base at J, with 13 bases in the middle. This CDR3 spans 13 amino acids. The CDR3 spells CSVPAGENTEAFF. As DNA, the CDR3 is TGCAGTGTCCCAGCAGGAGAGAACACTGAAGCTTTCTTT.

The chain carries TRBV12-3 or TRBV12-4 and TRBJ2-5, with TRBD2 as a possible D gene (6 bases). This CDR3 is 15 amino acids long. Trimming cost V 4 bases and J 1 base, with 13 bases left between them. The CDR3 nucleotides read TGTGCCAGCAGTTGGGTTGGAGGGTTCCAAGAGACCCAGTACTTC. It yields the protein CASSWVGGFQETQYF.

This clonotype occurred once. The chain uses TRBV10-2 and TRBJ1-5, with 9 bases fitting TRBD1. V lost 6 bases, J lost 7 bases, and 7 bases stayed unmatched. The CDR3 has 14 amino acids. Germline V lookup: CDR1 WSHSY, CDR2 SAAADI. CDR3 in amino acids: CASRDGQGWQPQHF. CDR3 DNA: TGCGCCAGCAGGGATGGACAGGGGTGGCAGCCCCAGCATTTT.

Only one count was recorded for this clonotype. The CDR3 coding sequence is TGTGCCAGCAGTTACCCGGACAGGGGGCGAAGTACTGAAGCTTTCTTT. Residues: CASSYPDRGRSTEAFF. This chain connects TRBV6-7 to TRBJ1-1; TRBD1 aligns across 11 bases. TRBV6-7 is designated an ORF whose function remains uncertain. J was trimmed by 5 bases and V by 2 bases; bases with no gene match: 7. The CDR3 length is 16 residues.

The chain links TRBV24-1 to TRBJ2-5; TRBD2 is a possible D gene (6 bases). This CDR3 comprises 15 residues. Germline values: CDR1 KGHDR, CDR2 SFDVKD. The V and J ends lost 3 bases and 5 bases respectively, with 15 bases between them. CDR3 region: CATSDRGGPRETQYF. The CDR3 coding sequence is TGTGCCACCAGTGATCGCGGAGGGCCGAGGGAGACCCAGTACTTC.

The CDR3 DNA is TGCAGCGTTTCTGGGGGAAGCTACGAGCAGTACTTC. This encodes CSVSGGSYEQYF. The chain carries TRBV29-1 and TRBJ2-7; either TRBD1 or TRBD2 may fit D (5 bases each). Trimming took off 5 bases at V and 3 bases at J, with 11 bases between the two ends. The CDR3 has 12 residues. Germline V gives CDR1 SQVTM, CDR2 ANQGSEA.

The V call is TRBV6-1, the J call TRBJ1-4, with D perhaps matching TRBD1 (5 bases). Germline V CDR1 and CDR2: MNHNS, SASEGT. The CDR3 runs 19 residues. V lost 6 bases, J lost 2 bases, and 25 bases lay in between. The CDR3 DNA reads TGTGCCAGCAGCCTAATCCCCGGGACGGTTTTCCGTACTAATGAAAAACTGTTTTTT. It translates to CASSLIPGTVFRTNEKLFF.

The chain links TRBV12-3 or TRBV12-4 to TRBJ1-2, with a possible D match to TRBD1 (6 bases). The CDR3 runs 16 residues. V was shortened by 0 bases and J by 4 bases, with 15 bases between the two germline ends. The CDR3 region is CASSLALLGGSYGYTF. Here the CDR3 DNA reads TGTGCCAGCAGTTTAGCGCTGTTGGGGGGCTCCTATGGCTACACCTTC.

The sample holds one count of this clonotype. The chain uses TRBV6-1 and TRBJ2-1, with 7 bases lining up with TRBD1. CDR3 size: 18 residues. Per germline, CDR1 MNHNS and CDR2 SASEGT. Germline trimming cut 7 bases from V and 0 bases from J; bases unmatched to any gene: 15. The DNA for the CDR3 is TGTGCCAGCACTCACAGGGGTTCCCCTATCAGCTCCTACAATGAGCAGTTCTTC. Translation: CASTHRGSPISSYNEQFF.

This clonotype was recorded once. The genes are TRBV6-1 and TRBJ1-5; no clear D. Between the trimmed V and J ends, which lost 2 bases and 5 bases, there was a span of 19 bases. Germline V gene sequence: CDR1 MNHNS, CDR2 SASEGT. CDR3 length equals 17 residues. For the CDR3, the DNA is TGTGCCAGCAGTGAATGGTTTTTAACAGTCGTCCATCAGCCCCAGCATTTT. Residues: CASSEWFLTVVHQPQHF.